Listed below are T cell receptor beta chains from one sample, sequenced in a study of cytomegalovirus exposure and HLA in healthy donors. Here immunoSEQ multiplex PCR was the method, and the copy in TCRdb shows in-frame clones only, minus some. The data show about 160,000 clones, about three quarters seen once. The sequenced material came from PBMCs. All receptors derive from a middle-aged woman in good health and CMV-seronegative. The CDR3 runs from the conserved cysteine through the conserved F or W. Each record gives: J gene, D gene, V gene, clone size, CDR3 DNA, CDR3 protein. D genes are given only for firm matches. A row's size may be missing; if present it is once, few, many or a size class.

J: TRBJ1-4
D: .
V: TRBV21-1
size: few
DNA: TGTGCCAGCAGCAAAGAAGAGGCAGTTGGGGAAAAACTGTTTTTT
CDR3: CASSKEEAVGEKLFF

J: TRBJ1-6
D: .
V: TRBV5-3
size: .
DNA: TGTGCCAGAAGCTTGTCTCAGGGGAATTCACCCCTCCACTTT
CDR3: CARSLSQGNSPLHF

J: TRBJ2-7
D: .
V: TRBV28
size: .
DNA: TGTGCCAGCAGTCCGCCCTACTACGAGCAGTACTTC
CDR3: CASSPPYYEQYF

J: TRBJ2-3
D: TRBD2
V: TRBV5-1
size: .
DNA: TGCGCCAGCAGTCTTAGCGGGGCGGTCACAGATACGCAGTATTTT
CDR3: CASSLSGAVTDTQYF

J: TRBJ2-7
D: .
V: TRBV28
size: .
DNA: TGTGCCAGCAGTCAGAATCCGTTTTCCTACGAGCAGTACTTC
CDR3: CASSQNPFSYEQYF

J: TRBJ2-5
D: .
V: TRBV7-9
size: .
DNA: TGTGCCAGCAGCTTATTACAGGCCTCCGGTGAGGAGACCCAGTACTTC
CDR3: CASSLLQASGEETQYF

J: TRBJ1-5
D: .
V: TRBV7-9
size: .
DNA: TGTGCCAGCAGCCACCCATCTCACACGACAGGAAATCAGCCCCAGCATTTT
CDR3: CASSHPSHTTGNQPQHF

J: TRBJ1-1
D: .
V: TRBV18
size: .
DNA: TGTGCCAGCTCATTTCAGCGGGGGACAACTGTTGGAGGGACTGAAGCTTTCTTT
CDR3: CASSFQRGTTVGGTEAFF

J: TRBJ2-5
D: TRBD2
V: TRBV5-4
size: few
DNA: TGTGCCAGCAGCACGGGGGGGTCACAAGAGACCCAGTACTTC
CDR3: CASSTGGSQETQYF

J: TRBJ1-6
D: .
V: TRBV4-2
size: .
DNA: TGTGCCAGCAGCTTTCGGACAGAGTCACCCCTCCACTTT
CDR3: CASSFRTESPLHF

J: TRBJ2-1
D: TRBD2
V: TRBV7-8
size: .
DNA: TGTGCCAGCAGCTTATCGGGGAGCGGGGGGGCCAATGAGCAGTTCTTC
CDR3: CASSLSGSGGANEQFF

J: TRBJ2-7
D: .
V: TRBV18
size: .
DNA: TGTGCCAGCTCAAAGGGTGGGGCAAGACTCGACGAGCAGTACTTC
CDR3: CASSKGGARLDEQYF

J: TRBJ2-1
D: .
V: TRBV9
size: .
DNA: TGTGCCAGCAGCGTTTCATTAGGCGGCTTCTCCTACAATGAGCAGTTCTTC
CDR3: CASSVSLGGFSYNEQFF

J: TRBJ2-3
D: .
V: TRBV18
size: few
DNA: TGTGCCAGCTCACCATCCCTAGTGGAGACAGATACGCAGTATTTT
CDR3: CASSPSLVETDTQYF

J: TRBJ1-2
D: .
V: TRBV29-1
size: .
DNA: TGCAGCGTTTTAGGACAGCCCAAAACCTTTAACTATGGCTACACCTTC
CDR3: CSVLGQPKTFNYGYTF

J: TRBJ2-1
D: TRBD2
V: TRBV5-1
size: once
DNA: TGCGCCAGCAGCGGGACTAGCGGGGGGCCCGATGAGCAGTTCTTC
CDR3: CASSGTSGGPDEQFF

J: TRBJ2-3
D: TRBD2
V: TRBV6-1
size: .
DNA: TGTGCCAGCAGGCTAGCGGGGGGGCCCACAGATACGCAGTATTTT
CDR3: CASRLAGGPTDTQYF

J: TRBJ1-2
D: .
V: TRBV19
size: .
DNA: TGTGCCAGTAGTATTTGGGCGGGGAATGTGGCGAACTATGGCTACACCTTC
CDR3: CASSIWAGNVANYGYTF

J: TRBJ2-7
D: TRBD1
V: TRBV6-5
size: .
DNA: TGTGCCAGCTGGCGGGCAGGGGGCCACGAGCAGTACTTC
CDR3: CASWRAGGHEQYF

J: TRBJ1-2
D: .
V: TRBV19
size: .
DNA: TGTGCCAGTAGTGAACTGAACTATGGCTACACCTTC
CDR3: CASSELNYGYTF

J: TRBJ2-5
D: .
V: TRBV5-1
size: few
DNA: TGCGCCAGCAGCCCGATACAGGGTGTCGAGACCCAGTACTTC
CDR3: CASSPIQGVETQYF

J: TRBJ2-7
D: .
V: TRBV5-6
size: .
DNA: TGTGCCAGCAGCTTATTTACCTACTTTTACTACGAGCAGTACTTC
CDR3: CASSLFTYFYYEQYF

J: TRBJ2-4
D: .
V: TRBV7-8
size: .
DNA: TGTGCCAGCAGCTCGGGAGCAGGGACGAACATTCAGTACTTC
CDR3: CASSSGAGTNIQYF

J: TRBJ2-7
D: TRBD2
V: TRBV28
size: once
DNA: TGTGCCAGTCAACTAGCGGCTTCCTACGAGCAGTACTTC
CDR3: CASQLAASYEQYF

J: TRBJ1-1
D: TRBD1
V: TRBV11-2
size: .
DNA: TGTGCCAGCAGCCTGGGACAGGGGGCGGCTGAAGCTTTCTTT
CDR3: CASSLGQGAAEAFF

J: TRBJ2-7
D: TRBD2
V: TRBV4-1
size: once
DNA: TGCGCCAGCAGCCCCACTAGCGGGGGGGTTCGCGAGCAGTACTTC
CDR3: CASSPTSGGVREQYF

J: TRBJ2-5
D: TRBD2
V: TRBV5-1
size: .
DNA: TGCGCCAGCAGCTTTGTGGGGGGGTACCAAGAGACCCAGTACTTC
CDR3: CASSFVGGYQETQYF

J: TRBJ2-1
D: TRBD2
V: TRBV6-1
size: .
DNA: TGTGCCAGCAGGCCCAGCGGGGGGGGGTACAATGAGCAGTTCTTC
CDR3: CASRPSGGGYNEQFF

J: TRBJ2-1
D: TRBD1
V: TRBV4-2
size: once
DNA: TGTGCCAGCAGCCACGGACAGGGGGAGGGCTATGAGCAGTTCTTC
CDR3: CASSHGQGEGYEQFF